This record looks at one TCR beta chain sequence and its context. The antigen is not known. It was with 60 Vbeta and 13 Jbeta primers that the PCR ran. Authors' processing steps: A later analysis counted 65 million to 90 million unique TCR beta chains, some 11 million shared. Generated by immunoSEQ multiplex PCR, the TCRdb table keeps only in-frame clones and is missing some. V and J calls plus clone size are reproduced from that table; the DNA served to infer D and trimming. Of approximately 210,000 clones in the sample, about 89% are singletons; the top ten hold around 1.4%. These data originate in a study of cytomegalovirus exposure and HLA in healthy donors. Study findings and constraints: The majority of CMV-associated TCR beta chains were reported as apparently HLA-restricted in a later analysis. Sequencing depth across donors, presence/absence analyses assumed, was roughly uniform.

CDR3 length equals 16 residues. CDR1 SGHTA and CDR2 FQGNSA come from the germline V gene. The V and J ends lost 6 bases and 5 bases, in that order; junction bases with no gene match: 13. The V gene is TRBV7-2, the J gene TRBJ2-3; 8 bases match TRBD2. The sample consisted of PBMCs. The sequence came from a man aged 30-40 years in good health and CMV-seronegative. CDR3 nucleotides: TGTGCCAGCAGATATTGGGGCGGGGGGCCCGAAGATACGCAGTATTTT. Its translation: CASRYWGGGPEDTQYF.